This entry describes one T cell receptor (beta chain). Authors' processing steps: Quantification of nucleated cells was approximated via reference gene primer amplification. Repertoires were generated with immunoSEQ multiplex PCR, while TCRdb's copy carries only in-frame clones and drops some. That table supplies the V and J calls and clone size; D and trimming were determined from the DNA. Among about 90,000 clones, about 76% were seen once, and the ten largest hold about 10%. This record belongs to a study of blood T cell repertoires in COVID-19. Study as a whole: The United States, Italy and Spain supplied acute and convalescent COVID-19 samples. In each case, the material was cDNA or gDNA derived from T cells, B-cell-depleted T cells, or PBMCs.

The CDR3 has 15 amino acids. The V end lost 2 bases, the J end lost 3 bases, and 13 bases lay between the germline ends. Germline V gives CDR1 LGHNT, CDR2 FRNRAP. The receptor comes from an elderly woman with acute or convalescent COVID-19. Input material: peripheral blood. This chain connects TRBV12-5 to TRBJ1-1; D perhaps matches TRBD1 (5 bases). In DNA form, the CDR3 reads TGTGCTAGTGGTTTGAGTTCGGGGGAGGACACTGAAGCTTTCTTT. This translates into CASGLSSGEDTEAFF.